This TCR beta chain was obtained from a study of OX40 agonist ivuxolimab in advanced cancers. As for the study in general: Every 2 weeks, patients received ivuxolimab intravenously, dosed at 0.01 to 10 mg/kg. It was permissible to have had prior anti-PD-1, anti-PD-L1 or anti-CTLA-4 therapy, and approximately 38% had some.

Trimming shortened V by 3 bases and J by 7 bases, and 16 bases separated the two germline ends. The CDR3 runs 15 residues. Germline V gene data show CDR1 as LNHNV and CDR2 as YYDKDF (reference sequence). Sequencing used immunoSEQ multiplex PCR; TCRdb keeps in-frame clones, though not all of them. The sample contains around 30,000 clones, around 90% of which appear only once. This receptor was obtained from an adult with an advanced solid tumor such as melanoma, head and neck, liver or kidney cancer. Here the sequenced sample was CD4+ or CD8+ T cells sorted from blood, taken in a trial of the OX40 agonist ivuxolimab. This rearrangement joins TRBV15 to TRBJ2-1; a possible D gene is TRBD1 (6 bases). CDR3 protein: CATSRDRDTLNEQFF. In DNA, the CDR3 is TGTGCCACCAGCAGGGACCGGGACACCTTGAATGAGCAGTTCTTC.